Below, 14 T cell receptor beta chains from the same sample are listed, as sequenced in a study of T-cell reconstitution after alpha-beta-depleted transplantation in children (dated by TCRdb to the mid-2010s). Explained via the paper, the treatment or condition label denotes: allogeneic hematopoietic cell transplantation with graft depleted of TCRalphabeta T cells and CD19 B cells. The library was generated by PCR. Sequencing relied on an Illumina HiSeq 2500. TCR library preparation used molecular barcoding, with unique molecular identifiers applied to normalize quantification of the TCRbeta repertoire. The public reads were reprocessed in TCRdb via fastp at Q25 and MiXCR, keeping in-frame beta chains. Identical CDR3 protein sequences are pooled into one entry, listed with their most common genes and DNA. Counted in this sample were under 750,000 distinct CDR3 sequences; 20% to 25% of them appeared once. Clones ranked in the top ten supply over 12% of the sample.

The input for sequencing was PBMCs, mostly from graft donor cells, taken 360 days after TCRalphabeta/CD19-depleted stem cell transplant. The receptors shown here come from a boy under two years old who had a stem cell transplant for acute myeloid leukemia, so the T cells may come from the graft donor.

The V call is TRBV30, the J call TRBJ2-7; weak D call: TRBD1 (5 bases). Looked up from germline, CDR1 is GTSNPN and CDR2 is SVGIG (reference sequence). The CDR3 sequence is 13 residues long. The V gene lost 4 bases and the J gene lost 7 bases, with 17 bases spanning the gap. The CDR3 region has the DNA TGTGCCTGGAAGGGCAGGGATGCCACAGAGCAGTACTTC. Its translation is CAWKGRDATEQYF.

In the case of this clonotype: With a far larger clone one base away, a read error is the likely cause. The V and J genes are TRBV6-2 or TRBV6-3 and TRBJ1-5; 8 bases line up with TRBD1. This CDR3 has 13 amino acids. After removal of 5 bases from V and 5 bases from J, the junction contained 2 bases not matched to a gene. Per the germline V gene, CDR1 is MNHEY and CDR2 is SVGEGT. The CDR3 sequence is CASSRTGHQPQHF. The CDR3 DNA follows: TGTGCCAGCAGTCGGACAGGGCATCAGCCCCAGCATTTT.

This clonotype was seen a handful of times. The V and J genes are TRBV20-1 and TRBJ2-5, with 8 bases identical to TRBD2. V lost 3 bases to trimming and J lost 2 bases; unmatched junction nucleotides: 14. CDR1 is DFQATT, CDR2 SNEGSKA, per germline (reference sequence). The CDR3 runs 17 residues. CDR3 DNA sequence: TGCAGTGCTAGGATGAGCGGGGGAGGCATGTTACAAGAGACCCAGTACTTC. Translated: CSARMSGGGMLQETQYF.

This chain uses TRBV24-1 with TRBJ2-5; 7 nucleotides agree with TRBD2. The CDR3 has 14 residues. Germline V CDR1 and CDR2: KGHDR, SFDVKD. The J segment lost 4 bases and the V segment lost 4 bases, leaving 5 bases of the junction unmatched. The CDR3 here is CATSERWGGETQYF. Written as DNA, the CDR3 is TGTGCCACCAGTGAGCGCTGGGGGGGAGAGACCCAGTACTTC.

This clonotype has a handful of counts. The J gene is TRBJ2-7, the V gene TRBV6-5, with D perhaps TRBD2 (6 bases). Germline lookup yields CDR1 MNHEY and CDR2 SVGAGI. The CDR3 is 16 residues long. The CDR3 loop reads CASSHSGLLSSYEQYV. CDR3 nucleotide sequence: TGTGCCAGCAGTCACTCGGGACTCCTGAGCTCCTACGAGCAGTACGTC.

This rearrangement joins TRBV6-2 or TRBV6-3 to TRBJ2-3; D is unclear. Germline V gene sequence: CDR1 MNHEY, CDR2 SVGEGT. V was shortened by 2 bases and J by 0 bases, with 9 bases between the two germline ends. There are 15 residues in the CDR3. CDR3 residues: CASSYEAGSTDTQYF. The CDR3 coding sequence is TGTGCCAGCAGTTACGAGGCAGGTAGCACAGATACGCAGTATTTT.

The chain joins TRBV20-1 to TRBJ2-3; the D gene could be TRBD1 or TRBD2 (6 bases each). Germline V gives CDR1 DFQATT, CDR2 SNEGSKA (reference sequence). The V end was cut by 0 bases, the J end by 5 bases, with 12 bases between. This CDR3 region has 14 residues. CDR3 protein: CSARDGGTQDTQYF. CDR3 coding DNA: TGCAGTGCTAGAGATGGAGGGACACAAGATACGCAGTATTTT.

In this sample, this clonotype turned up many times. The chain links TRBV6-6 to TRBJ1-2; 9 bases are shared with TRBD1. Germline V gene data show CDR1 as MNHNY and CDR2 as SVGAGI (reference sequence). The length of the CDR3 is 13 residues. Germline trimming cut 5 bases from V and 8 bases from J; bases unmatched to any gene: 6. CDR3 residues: CASSQQGAGGYTF. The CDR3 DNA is TGTGCCAGCAGTCAACAGGGGGCAGGAGGCTACACCTTC.

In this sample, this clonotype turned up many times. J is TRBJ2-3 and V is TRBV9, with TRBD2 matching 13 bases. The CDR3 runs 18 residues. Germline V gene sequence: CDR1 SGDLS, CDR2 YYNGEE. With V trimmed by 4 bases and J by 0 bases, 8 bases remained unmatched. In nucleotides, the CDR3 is TGTGCCAGCAGCCGGGGACTAGCGGGGAGAACTAGCACAGATACGCAGTATTTT. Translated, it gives CASSRGLAGRTSTDTQYF.

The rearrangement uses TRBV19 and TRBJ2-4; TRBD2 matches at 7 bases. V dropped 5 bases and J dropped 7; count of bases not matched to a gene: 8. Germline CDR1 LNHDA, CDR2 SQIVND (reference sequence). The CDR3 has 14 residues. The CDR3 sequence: CASSPERGFNIQYF. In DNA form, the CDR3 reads TGTGCCAGTAGTCCCGAGCGGGGCTTTAACATTCAGTACTTC.

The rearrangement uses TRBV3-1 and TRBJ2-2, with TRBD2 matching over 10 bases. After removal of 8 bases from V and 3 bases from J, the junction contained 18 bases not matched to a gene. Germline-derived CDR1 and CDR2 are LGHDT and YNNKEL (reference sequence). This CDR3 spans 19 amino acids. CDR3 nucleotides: TGTGCCAGCTGTTTTAGACTAGCGGGCGCCACCCTCGACACCGGGGAGCTGTTTTTT. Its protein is CASCFRLAGATLDTGELFF.

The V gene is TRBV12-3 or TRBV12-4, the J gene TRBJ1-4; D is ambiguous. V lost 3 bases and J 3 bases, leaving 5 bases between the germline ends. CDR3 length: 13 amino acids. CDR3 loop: CASSFMANEKLFF. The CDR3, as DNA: TGTGCCAGCAGTTTCATGGCTAATGAAAAACTGTTTTTT.

CDR3 amino acids: CSASKAGGPIPSTDTQYF. The CDR3 nucleotides are TGCAGTGCTAGTAAGGCGGGGGGCCCGATCCCTAGCACAGATACGCAGTATTTT. This chain joins TRBV20-1 and TRBJ2-3; 8 bases agree with TRBD2. Trimming took 3 bases from V and 0 from J; bases not matched to a gene: 14. Germline V gene data show CDR1 as DFQATT and CDR2 as SNEGSKA (reference sequence). This CDR3 spans 18 amino acids.

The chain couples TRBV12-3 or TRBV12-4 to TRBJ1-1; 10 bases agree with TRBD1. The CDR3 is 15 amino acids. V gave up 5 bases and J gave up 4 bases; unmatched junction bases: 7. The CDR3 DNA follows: TGTGCCAGCAGTCGGCCGGACAGGGGGGTCACTGAAGCTTTCTTT. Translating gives CASSRPDRGVTEAFF.